The 25 T cell receptor beta chains below come from one sample, sequenced in a study of T cells in Graves' hyperthyroidism and ophthalmopathy. Regions amplified from RNA transcripts were the TCR beta CDR3 regions. The HTBI primer set served for first-round RT-PCR of the TCR CDR3. TCRdb used MiXCR to reprocess the multiplex PCR reads, holding one entry per CDR3 protein. The sample holds some 800,000 distinct CDR3 sequences; around 39% are singletons and the top ten take approximately 10%. The sequencing sample was made of blood. The origin of the receptors is a man younger than 35 with Graves' hyperthyroidism.

This clonotype was recorded a few times. The chain joins TRBV7-2 to TRBJ2-7, with TRBD1 identical over 8 bases. The junction had 6 bases not matched to a gene; V was cut back by 5 bases and J by 3 bases. The CDR3 spans 14 residues. Germline V gene lookup returns CDR1 SGHTA and CDR2 FQGNSA. The CDR3 loop is CASSPGQVLYEQYF. CDR3 in DNA: TGTGCCAGCAGCCCGGGACAGGTCCTCTACGAGCAGTACTTC.

This sequence joins TRBV28 and TRBJ1-1; D remains unclear. V was pared by 1 base and J by 8 bases, with 8 bases between. This CDR3 has 12 residues. Germline V gene lookup returns CDR1 MDHEN and CDR2 SYDVKM. CDR3 amino acids: CASSLSRLEAFF. CDR3 nucleotide sequence: TGTGCCAGCAGTTTATCGCGGTTAGAAGCTTTCTTT.

As for this clonotype: An end of the junction differs from the germline gene, which may be a read error. This sequence joins TRBV9 and TRBJ2-5; TRBD2 is a possible D gene (5 bases). This CDR3 has 13 amino acids. CDR1 and CDR2 from the germline V gene are SGDLS and YYNGEE. This CDR3 reads CASSPRELETQWF. The CDR3 DNA follows: TGTGCCAGCAGCCCGAGGGAGCTGGAGACCCAGTGGTTC.

This clonotype was seen at least ten times. The junction departs from germline at one end; a sequencing error may be responsible. CDR3 coding DNA: TGTGCCAGCAGGGAAGACAGGCACGCTGAAGCTTTCTTT. Translated, it gives CASREDRHAEAFF. J is TRBJ1-1 and V is TRBV2, with TRBD1 as a possible D gene (6 bases). Germline CDR1 is SNHLY and CDR2 is FYNNEI. This CDR3 region has 13 residues.

This clonotype was detected once. A much larger clone lies a single base off, so this may be a read error. The rearrangement uses TRBV2 and TRBJ1-2, with D perhaps matching TRBD1 (6 bases). Germline CDR1 is SNHLY and CDR2 is FYNNEI. CDR3 length: 12 amino acids. The CDR3 sequence is CVSCGGQKGYTF. CDR3 coding DNA: TGTGTCAGCTGCGGGGGGCAAAAAGGCTACACCTTC.

The chain uses TRBV10-3 and TRBJ1-2; 8 bases align to TRBD1. CDR1 is ENHRY, CDR2 SYGVKD, per germline. The V and J ends lost 6 bases and 6 bases, in that order; junction bases with no gene match: 9. The CDR3 has 14 amino acids. CDR3 nucleotides: TGTGCCATCAGGAGGACAGGGACTGGAAATGGCTACACCTTC. Its translation is CAIRRTGTGNGYTF.

This clonotype was found a few times. The J gene is TRBJ2-7, the V gene TRBV9; TRBD1 might be the D (5 bases). The CDR3 sequence is 13 residues long. From germline, CDR1 is SGDLS and CDR2 YYNGEE. V shed 2 bases and J shed 7 bases, with 13 bases lying between them. The CDR3 loop reads CASSVETVVEQYF. Here the CDR3 DNA reads TGTGCCAGCAGCGTTGAGACAGTAGTTGAGCAGTACTTC.

Concerning this clonotype itself: With a much larger clone just one base away, this may be a read error. This chain connects TRBV10-3 to TRBJ2-7, with D perhaps TRBD2 (6 bases). The CDR3 loop spans 12 amino acids. In germline, CDR1 is ENHRY, CDR2 SYGVKD. Deletions cut 10 bases from V and 0 bases from J, with 10 bases between. CDR3 loop: CASGKISYEQYF. The CDR3 nucleotides are TGTGCCAGCGGGAAGATCTCCTACGAGCAGTACTTC.

This clonotype was observed at least ten times. The gene calls are TRBV12-3 or TRBV12-4 and TRBJ2-5; D is undetermined. The CDR3 runs 16 residues. V lost 0 bases and J lost 3, with 14 bases in between. CDR3 protein: CASSLAREHPKETQYF. The CDR3 region has the DNA TGTGCCAGCAGTTTAGCGCGAGAGCACCCGAAAGAGACCCAGTACTTC.

This clonotype was seen a few times. The chain recombines TRBV7-9 with TRBJ2-2, with D perhaps matching TRBD1 (6 bases). The CDR3 spans 16 residues. V was pared by 10 bases and J by 4 bases, with 22 bases between. The V gene's germline CDR1 is SEHNR and CDR2 FQNEAQ (reference sequence). The CDR3 sequence is CATIPRPGAGTGELFF. The CDR3 nucleotides are TGTGCCACCATCCCGCGGCCAGGGGCTGGCACCGGGGAGCTGTTTTTT.

The table lists this clonotype with a few counts. The chain employs TRBV7-9 and TRBJ1-1; 7 nucleotides match TRBD1. The trim removed 7 bases at V and 3 bases at J, leaving 8 bases unmatched. Germline lookup yields CDR1 SEHNR and CDR2 FQNEAQ (reference sequence). The CDR3 contains 14 residues. For the CDR3, the DNA is TGTGCCAGCAACCCCCAGGGGGATGACACTGAAGCTTTCTTT. Encoded protein: CASNPQGDDTEAFF.

Many counts were recorded for this clonotype. The chain joins TRBV4-2 to TRBJ1-6; 8 positions match TRBD1. In germline, CDR1 is LGHNA, CDR2 YNFKEQ. Trimming at V came to 3 bases and at J to 7 bases, leaving 2 bases not matched to a gene. This CDR3 is 14 amino acids long. The CDR3 reads CASSQGQENSPLHF. The CDR3 nucleotides read TGTGCCAGCAGCCAGGGACAGGAGAATTCACCCCTCCACTTT.

In this sample, this clonotype turned up a few times. The V gene is TRBV7-9, the J gene TRBJ2-7; 7 nucleotides line up with TRBD1. The CDR3 length is 15 residues. The ends lost 5 bases at V and 4 bases at J; junction bases unmatched: 11. The germline gives CDR1 SEHNR, CDR2 FQNEAQ (reference sequence). This chain's CDR3 is CASSHSGTEEYEQYF. DNA of the CDR3: TGTGCCAGCAGCCACTCCGGGACAGAGGAATACGAGCAGTACTTC.

The genes are TRBV10-3 and TRBJ2-7, with 7 bases that match TRBD2. Germline CDR1 reads ENHRY; CDR2 reads SYGVKD. This CDR3 is built from 16 residues. The V gene end was trimmed by 3 bases and the J gene end by 4 bases; junction bases not matched to a gene: 12. The CDR3 reads CAISETGTGEGYEQYF. In DNA, the CDR3 is TGTGCCATCAGTGAAACGGGGACCGGGGAGGGTTACGAGCAGTACTTC.

This sequence joins TRBV15 and TRBJ2-5; D may correspond to TRBD1 or TRBD2 (5 bases each). V dropped 0 bases and J dropped 3 bases, with 11 bases sitting between them. CDR1 LNHNV and CDR2 YYDKDF come from the germline V gene (reference sequence). The CDR3 runs to 15 residues. CDR3 sequence reads: CATSRDTGQEETQYF. The CDR3 DNA is TGTGCCACCAGCAGAGATACGGGGCAGGAAGAGACCCAGTACTTC.

V and J are TRBV29-1 and TRBJ1-2, with TRBD1 identical over 10 bases. Germline loops: CDR1 SQVTM, CDR2 ANQGSEA. The CDR3 totals 12 residues. The CDR3: CNRDRGIYGYTF. The CDR3 DNA reads TGCAACCGGGACAGGGGAATCTATGGCTACACCTTC.

This clonotype occurred many times. V usage is TRBV7-9 and J usage is TRBJ1-5; D perhaps matches TRBD1 (6 bases). Germline V gives CDR1 SEHNR, CDR2 FQNEAQ (reference sequence). Trimming took off 5 bases at V and 6 bases at J, with 14 bases between the two ends. This CDR3 comprises 14 residues. This CDR3 reads CASSRTGIGQPQHF. For the CDR3, the DNA is TGTGCCAGCAGCCGCACAGGGATAGGTCAGCCCCAGCATTTT.

Ten or more counts support this clonotype. The chain joins TRBV5-1 to TRBJ1-2; TRBD1 might be the D (5 bases). The CDR3 extends over 14 amino acids. Trimming removed 3 bases from V and 2 bases from J, with 11 bases in between. Per the germline V gene, CDR1 is SGHRS and CDR2 is YFSETQ. CDR3 bases: TGCGCCAGCAGCTCCGGGACGGCGAACTATGGCTACACCTTC. As protein: CASSSGTANYGYTF.

This clonotype was seen only a few times. V is TRBV5-6 and J is TRBJ1-1; D unclear. The CDR3 contains 16 residues. Trimming left V 1 base short and J 0 bases short, with 13 bases between. Looked up from germline, CDR1 is SGHDT and CDR2 is YYEEEE. DNA for the CDR3: TGTGCCAGCAGCTTGTACAGCACGGTTATGAACACTGAAGCTTTCTTT. Translating gives CASSLYSTVMNTEAFF.

This clonotype appeared a few times. The chain combines TRBV5-1 with TRBJ2-2, with 9 bases fitting TRBD2. V was clipped by 4 bases and J by 4 bases; unmatched bases: 11. From germline, CDR1 is SGHRS and CDR2 YFSETQ. The CDR3 length is 17 residues. CDR3 loop: CASSPSLAGSSTGELFF. The CDR3 DNA reads as TGCGCCAGCAGCCCTTCACTAGCGGGCAGCAGCACCGGGGAGCTGTTTTTT.

This clonotype was detected only a few times. The genes are TRBV20-1 and TRBJ2-5; 10 positions agree with TRBD2. The CDR3 extends over 14 amino acids. Germline V CDR1 and CDR2: DFQATT, SNEGSKA (reference sequence). J gave up 4 bases and V 6 bases, and 8 bases lay outside the gene matches. CDR3 loop: CSAPAGGRGETQYF. CDR3 bases: TGCAGTGCGCCAGCGGGGGGGCGGGGAGAGACCCAGTACTTC.

This clonotype showed up just a few times. The CDR3 DNA sequence: TGTGCCAGCAGCTTACCCAGCAGACTCGATGAAAAACTGTTTTTT. Its protein product is CASSLPSRLDEKLFF. This sequence joins TRBV7-3 and TRBJ1-4; D gene uncertain. The CDR3 is made up of 15 amino acids. The V end was cut by 2 bases, the J end by 6 bases, with 13 bases between. Germline CDR1 and CDR2: SGHTA and FQGTGA.

V is TRBV4-1 and J is TRBJ2-7; D gene unclear. Per the germline V gene, CDR1 is MGHRA and CDR2 is YSYEKL. The length of the CDR3 is 13 residues. The V and J ends lost 1 base and 5 bases respectively, with 9 bases between them. This CDR3 reads CASSQAGLNEQYF. Written as DNA, the CDR3 is TGCGCCAGCAGCCAAGCAGGTCTGAACGAGCAGTACTTC.

This clonotype was seen a few times. The V and J genes are TRBV20-1 and TRBJ2-5; 8 nucleotides agree with TRBD1. With V trimmed by 7 bases and J by 2 bases, 6 bases remained unmatched. The CDR3 is 13 residues long. Germline CDR1 and CDR2: DFQATT and SNEGSKA (reference sequence). The CDR3 nucleotides are TGCAGTGTTGGACAGGGACTTCAAGAGACCCAGTACTTC. Translating gives CSVGQGLQETQYF.

This clonotype was recorded many times. This chain links TRBV24-1 with TRBJ2-7; D is perhaps TRBD2 (5 bases). CDR1 KGHDR and CDR2 SFDVKD come from the germline V gene. The CDR3 totals 12 residues. V lost 9 bases, J lost 3 bases, and 11 bases lay in between. In DNA, the CDR3 is TGTGCCACCGCTAGCAGAGACTACGAGCAGTACTTC. This translates into CATASRDYEQYF.